The rows below give T cell receptor beta chains drawn from one sample of a study of T cell responses to AZD1222 COVID-19 vaccine. Assay: immunoSEQ multiplex PCR; the TCRdb copy retains only in-frame clones and omits some. The table includes 100,000 or so clones, roughly 86% detected once. Source: peripheral blood, taken on day 0 of AZD1222 vaccination. These receptors came from an adult in good health. Each CDR3 is given with its conserved first and last residue. The D gene is left open where the match is weak. Rows may omit the clone size; those that give it use once, few, many or a size class.

TRBV18,15,TRBJ1-2,.,.,TGTGCCAGCTCTCGGGGGGCCGACGCTAACTATGGCTACACCTTC,CASSRGADANYGYTF
TRBV28,17,TRBJ1-3,.,.,TGTGCCAGCAGTTTAAATTTCCCCGGACAGAGTGGAAACACCATATATTTT,CASSLNFPGQSGNTIYF
TRBV4-1,17,TRBJ1-5,.,.,TGCGCCAGCAGCCAACCATCGGGGGGGAAAGTCGATCAGCCCCAGCATTTT,CASSQPSGGKVDQPQHF
TRBV10-3,13,TRBJ1-1,TRBD1,.,TGTGCCAGCGGTGGACAGGGGAGCTCCGAAGCTTTCTTT,CASGGQGSSEAFF
TRBV19,15,TRBJ1-5,.,.,TGTGCCAGTAGGATACAAGACAGAGGCAATCAGCCCCAGCATTTT,CASRIQDRGNQPQHF
TRBV7-2,15,TRBJ2-3,TRBD2,.,TGTGCCAGCAGCCTCTGGACTAGTGGGACAGATACGCAGTATTTT,CASSLWTSGTDTQYF
TRBV6-1,15,TRBJ1-4,.,.,TGTGCCAGCAGTGAAACCCGGGCAACTAATGAAAAACTGTTTTTT,CASSETRATNEKLFF
TRBV11-3,13,TRBJ1-3,.,.,TGTGCCAGCAGCTTAACGGATGGAAACACCATATATTTT,CASSLTDGNTIYF
TRBV30,14,TRBJ2-2,.,.,TGTGCCTGGGGGACCGGCGTGAACACCGGGGAGCTGTTTTTT,CAWGTGVNTGELFF
TRBV19,13,TRBJ1-5,.,.,TGTGCCAGTAGTTTTCCAAACCGGCAGCCCCAGCATTTT,CASSFPNRQPQHF
TRBV28,10,TRBJ2-2,.,.,TGTGCCAGCAGTCTCTTGGAGCTGTTTTTT,CASSLLELFF
TRBV20-1,13,TRBJ1-5,.,many,TGCAGTGCTAGTGTAAAGCAGAATCAGCCCCAGCATTTT,CSASVKQNQPQHF
TRBV7-3,16,TRBJ2-3,TRBD2,.,TGTGCCAGCAGCTTAGTCGGCGGGAGGGCTGGAGATACGCAGTATTTT,CASSLVGGRAGDTQYF
TRBV27,15,TRBJ2-1,TRBD2,.,TGTGCCAGCAGTTTACTAGCGGGAGAAGTCAATGAGCAGTTCTTC,CASSLLAGEVNEQFF
TRBV28,17,TRBJ1-1,.,.,TGTGCCAGCAGTTTAAATTGGGCAGGCAGTTTGAACACTGAAGCTTTCTTT,CASSLNWAGSLNTEAFF
TRBV14,15,TRBJ1-1,TRBD1,.,TGTGCCAGCAGCCGCTTGACAGGGCGGGGAACTGAAGCTTTCTTT,CASSRLTGRGTEAFF
TRBV11-3,14,TRBJ2-5,.,.,TGTGCCAGCAGCCAAGGAGGGGGCAGGGAGACCCAGTACTTC,CASSQGGGRETQYF
TRBV9,14,TRBJ1-4,.,.,TGTGCCAGCAGCGTAGCCTCGGCTAATGAAAAACTGTTTTTT,CASSVASANEKLFF
TRBV18,13,TRBJ1-1,.,.,TGTGCCAGCTCCCTCTCCATGAACACTGAAGCTTTCTTT,CASSLSMNTEAFF
TRBV11-2,15,TRBJ1-5,.,.,TGTGCCAGCAGCCCACGAGGGGGGGGCGGTCAGCCCCAGCATTTT,CASSPRGGGGQPQHF
TRBV9,16,TRBJ2-2,.,.,TGTGCCAGCAGCGTAGTTAGTCTAGCGCTCACCGGGGAGCTGTTTTTT,CASSVVSLALTGELFF
TRBV7-9,13,TRBJ1-1,TRBD1,.,TGTGCCAGTTGGACAGGGGCGGACACTGAAGCTTTCTTT,CASWTGADTEAFF
TRBV4-3,12,TRBJ1-2,.,.,TGCGCCAGCAGCCAAGAAGCAGGGGGCTACACCTTC,CASSQEAGGYTF
TRBV5-4,14,TRBJ2-5,.,.,TGTGCCAGCAGCTCGCCCGGGGACATGGAGACCCAGTACTTC,CASSSPGDMETQYF
TRBV28,15,TRBJ1-6,.,.,TGTGCCAGCAGTTTAGGCGTCCGAAGTAATTCACCCCTCCACTTT,CASSLGVRSNSPLHF
TRBV18,14,TRBJ1-1,TRBD1,once,TGTGCCAGCTCAGAAGGACAGGGGAACACTGAAGCTTTCTTT,CASSEGQGNTEAFF
TRBV28,14,TRBJ2-2,.,.,TGTGCCAGCAGTCGGGACGGCGGGTTTGGGGAGCTGTTTTTT,CASSRDGGFGELFF
TRBV5-4,16,TRBJ1-3,.,.,TGTGCCAGCAGCGCGGACTTGCCCTCCTCTGGAAACACCATATATTTT,CASSADLPSSGNTIYF
TRBV9,16,TRBJ1-4,.,.,TGTGCCAGCAGCGTAGGGTCCGGGGGGCCCAATGAAAAACTGTTTTTT,CASSVGSGGPNEKLFF
TRBV28,14,TRBJ1-2,.,.,TGTGCCAGCATCCCCGCTGTCCGTGGGGGTGGCTACACCTTC,CASIPAVRGGGYTF
TRBV10-3,12,TRBJ2-7,.,.,TGTGCCATCAGTGACCGGTGGGGTGAGCAGTACTTC,CAISDRWGEQYF
TRBV1,16,TRBJ2-2,.,.,TGCACCAGCAGCCAACGGGGGACTCAGGGGACCGGGGAGCTGTTTTTT,CTSSQRGTQGTGELFF
TRBV28,12,TRBJ2-3,.,.,TGTGCCAGCAACGCGGAGATAGATACGCAGTATTTT,CASNAEIDTQYF
TRBV6-1,15,TRBJ1-4,TRBD1,.,TGTGCCAGCAGTGATGACGGGACAGGGAACGAAAAACTGTTTTTT,CASSDDGTGNEKLFF
TRBV28,13,TRBJ1-1,.,.,TGTGCCAGCAGTCTAGGAGGGGTCACTGAAGCTTTCTTT,CASSLGGVTEAFF